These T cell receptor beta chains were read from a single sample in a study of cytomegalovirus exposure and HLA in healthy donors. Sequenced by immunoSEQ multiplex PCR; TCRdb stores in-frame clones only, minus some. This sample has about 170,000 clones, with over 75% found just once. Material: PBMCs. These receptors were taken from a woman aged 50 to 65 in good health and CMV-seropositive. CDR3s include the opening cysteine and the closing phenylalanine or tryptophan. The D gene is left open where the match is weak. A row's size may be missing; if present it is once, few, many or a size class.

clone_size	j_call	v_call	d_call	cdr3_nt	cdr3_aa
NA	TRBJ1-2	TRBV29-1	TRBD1	TGCAGCGTTGAACAGGGGGACTACACCTTC	CSVEQGDYTF
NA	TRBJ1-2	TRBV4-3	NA	TGCGCCAGCAGCCAATTAGGGGCAGATGGCTACACCTTC	CASSQLGADGYTF
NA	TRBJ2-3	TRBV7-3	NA	TGTGCCAGCAGCCCCCGGGCTAGCGATGGTACGCAGTATTTT	CASSPRASDGTQYF
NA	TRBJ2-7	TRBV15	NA	TGTGCCACCAGCAGAGATCAGGGCACTTACGAGCAGTACTTC	CATSRDQGTYEQYF
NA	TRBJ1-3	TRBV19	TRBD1	TGTGCCAGTAGTATCACAGGGGCTTTCTCTGGAAACACCATATATTTT	CASSITGAFSGNTIYF
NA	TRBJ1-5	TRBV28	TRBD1	TGTGCCAGCAGCCGACCGGGACAGGGGTTAGATAGCAATCAGCCCCAGCATTTT	CASSRPGQGLDSNQPQHF
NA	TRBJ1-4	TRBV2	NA	TGTGCCAGCAGGACGGGGTTAGAGGAAAAACTGTTTTTT	CASRTGLEEKLFF
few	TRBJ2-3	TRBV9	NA	TGTGCCAGCAGCGTAAGTACTTCTAGCACAGATACGCAGTATTTT	CASSVSTSSTDTQYF
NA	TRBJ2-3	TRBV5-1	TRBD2	TGCGCCAGCAGCTATAGCGGGGGGGCCGGAGATACGCAGTATTTT	CASSYSGGAGDTQYF
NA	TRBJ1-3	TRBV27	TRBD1	TGTGCCAGCAGTTCATCGACAGGGGCTGGAGACACCATATATTTT	CASSSSTGAGDTIYF
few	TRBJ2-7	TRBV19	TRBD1	TGTGCCAGTAGTATCCAGACAGGGGCCTACGAGCAGTACTTC	CASSIQTGAYEQYF
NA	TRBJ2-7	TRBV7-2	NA	TGTGCCAGCAGCTTTGTTTCAGGGGACGGGTACGAGCAGTACTTC	CASSFVSGDGYEQYF
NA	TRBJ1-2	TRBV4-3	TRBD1	TGCGCCAGCAGCCGAGGACAGGGGGACTTTAACTATGGCTACACCTTC	CASSRGQGDFNYGYTF
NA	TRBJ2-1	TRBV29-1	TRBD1	TGCAGCGTTGAGGGCAGGGGGAGCGATGAGCGGTTCTTC	CSVEGRGSDERFF
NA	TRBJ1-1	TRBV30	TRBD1	TGTGCCTGGGACGGACAGGGGCGGTTCACTGAAGCTTTCTTT	CAWDGQGRFTEAFF
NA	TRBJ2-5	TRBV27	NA	TGTGCCAGCAGCCACCACCGGGGGGAGACCCAGTACTTC	CASSHHRGETQYF
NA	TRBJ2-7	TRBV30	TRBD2	TGTGCCTGGAGTGTACGGGGGGCCTACGAGCAGTACTTC	CAWSVRGAYEQYF
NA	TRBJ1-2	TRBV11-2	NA	TGTGCCAGCAGCGACCTGACAGGCCCGAAACGAACCTATGGCTACACCTTC	CASSDLTGPKRTYGYTF
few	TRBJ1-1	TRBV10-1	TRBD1	TGCGCCAGCAGGGACAGGGAGGACACTGAAGCTTTCTTT	CASRDREDTEAFF
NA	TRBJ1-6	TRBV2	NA	TGTGCCAGACAGGACACGAGCAATTCACCCCTCCACTTT	CARQDTSNSPLHF
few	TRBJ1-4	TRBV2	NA	TGTGCCAGCAGTGAGCGGGGTTCTAATGAAAAACTGTTTTTT	CASSERGSNEKLFF
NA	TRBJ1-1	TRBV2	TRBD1	TGTGCCAGCAGTTACAGGGGGTTAGGGACTGAAGCTTTCTTT	CASSYRGLGTEAFF
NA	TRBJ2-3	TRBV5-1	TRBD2	TGCGCCAGCAGCTTCGGACTAGCGGCCCCAGATACGCAGTATTTT	CASSFGLAAPDTQYF
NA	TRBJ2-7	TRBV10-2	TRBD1	TGCGCCAGCAGTGAGCTTCAGGGGGCAGCCGAGCAGTACTTC	CASSELQGAAEQYF
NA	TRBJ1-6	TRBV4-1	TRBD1	TGCGCCAGCAGCCAAAGGCCAGGGGGTACAAATTCACCCCTCCACTTT	CASSQRPGGTNSPLHF
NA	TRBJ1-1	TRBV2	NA	TGTGCCAGCAGTGCGGAGAGGACTGAAGCTTTCTTT	CASSAERTEAFF
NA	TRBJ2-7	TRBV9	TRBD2	TGTGCCAGCAGAGCAACCGGGACTAGCGGGAGAATGTACGAGCAGTACTTC	CASRATGTSGRMYEQYF
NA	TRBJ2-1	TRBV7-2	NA	TGTGCCAGCAGCTACAACCAGGGGTACAATGAGCAGTTCTTC	CASSYNQGYNEQFF
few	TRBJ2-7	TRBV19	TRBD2	TGTGCCAGTAGTGCAGAACCGGGACTAGCGGGAGGGGAGCAGTACTTC	CASSAEPGLAGGEQYF
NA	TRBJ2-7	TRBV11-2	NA	TGTGCCAGCAGCGGGGCCGCTGGAGGGTACGAGCAGTACTTC	CASSGAAGGYEQYF
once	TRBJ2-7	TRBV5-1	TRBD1	TGCGCCAGCAGCTTGGGCGACAGGGACCAAATCGAGCAGTACTTC	CASSLGDRDQIEQYF
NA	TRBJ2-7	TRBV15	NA	TGTGCCACCAGCAGAGATCTTCAGCAGGGTGGGGTCGAGCAGTACTTC	CATSRDLQQGGVEQYF
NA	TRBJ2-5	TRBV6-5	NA	TGTGCCAGCAGTTACGCTAGTACAAAACAAGAGACCCAGTACTTC	CASSYASTKQETQYF
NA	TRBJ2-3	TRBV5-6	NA	TGTGCCAGCAGCTTGGGAACCACTACAGATACGCAGTATTTT	CASSLGTTTDTQYF
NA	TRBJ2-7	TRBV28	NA	TGTGCCAGCAGTAAACCGGTCTACTCCTACGAGCAGTACTTC	CASSKPVYSYEQYF
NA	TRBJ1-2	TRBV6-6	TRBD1	TGTGCCAGCAGTTCAGTAGGGGGCCAAGGCTACACCTTC	CASSSVGGQGYTF
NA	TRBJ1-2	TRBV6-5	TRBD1	TGTGCCAGCAGACCGGACAGGGGGGCCAACTATGGCTACACCTTC	CASRPDRGANYGYTF
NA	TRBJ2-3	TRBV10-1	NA	TGCGCCAGCAGTGAGTCCCGGACTTTTAGCACAGATACGCAGTATTTT	CASSESRTFSTDTQYF
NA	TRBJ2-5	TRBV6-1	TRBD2	TGTGCCAGCAGTGAACTCGGGTGGAGCGGGGGGGGCCAAGAGACCCAGTACTTC	CASSELGWSGGGQETQYF
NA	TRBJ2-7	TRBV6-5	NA	TGTGCCAGCAGTTACTCGTTAGACAGGCGCTACGAGCAGTACTTC	CASSYSLDRRYEQYF
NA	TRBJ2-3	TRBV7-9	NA	TGTGCCAGCAGCTCCCAAAGCATGCTCCCGCTAGGGCAGTATTTT	CASSSQSMLPLGQYF
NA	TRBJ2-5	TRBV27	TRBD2	TGTGCCAGCAGTTTCGGCGGGGGGGCCTTGGAGACCCAGTACTTC	CASSFGGGALETQYF
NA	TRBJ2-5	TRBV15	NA	TGTGCCACCAGCAGAGCCCGGGAGACCCAGTACTTC	CATSRARETQYF
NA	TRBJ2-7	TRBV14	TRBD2	TGTGCCAGCAGCCAGGGAGGGATCATCAACGAGCAGTACTTC	CASSQGGIINEQYF
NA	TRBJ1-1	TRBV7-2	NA	TGTGCCAGCAGCCCCCTAGTTCCAGTTGAAGCTTTCTTT	CASSPLVPVEAFF
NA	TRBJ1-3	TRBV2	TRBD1	TGTGCCAGCAGACAGGACAGGGGGCCTGGAAACACCATATATTTT	CASRQDRGPGNTIYF
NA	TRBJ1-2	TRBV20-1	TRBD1	TGCAGTTTGCAGGGGGACTATGGCTACACCTTC	CSLQGDYGYTF
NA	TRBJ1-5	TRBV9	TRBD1	TGTGCCAGCAGGCCGACAGGGAGGAGCAATCAGCCCCAGCATTTT	CASRPTGRSNQPQHF
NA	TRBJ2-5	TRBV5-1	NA	TGCGCCAGCAGCTCGACGGGGGGCGCCCAGACCCAGTACTTC	CASSSTGGAQTQYF
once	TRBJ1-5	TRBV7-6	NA	TGTGCCAGCAGCCCGGGGAGGGGTCAGCCCCAGCATTTT	CASSPGRGQPQHF
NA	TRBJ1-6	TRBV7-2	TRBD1	TGTGCCAGCAGCGCAGGGATCGGACAGGGGGTTACCCTCCACTTT	CASSAGIGQGVTLHF
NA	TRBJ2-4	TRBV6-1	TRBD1	TGTGCCAGCAGTGAAGGGACAGGGAGAAACATTCAGTACTTC	CASSEGTGRNIQYF
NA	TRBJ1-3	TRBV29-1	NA	TGCAGCGCCGGAGGGAGAAACACCATATATTTT	CSAGGRNTIYF
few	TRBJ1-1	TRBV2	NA	TGTGCCAGCGCCGGGATAGCGGACACTGAAGCTTTCTTT	CASAGIADTEAFF
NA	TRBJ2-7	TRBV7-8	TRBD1	TGTGCCAGCAGCTCCGGCTCCGGGACAGGAGACTCCTACGAGCAGTACTTC	CASSSGSGTGDSYEQYF
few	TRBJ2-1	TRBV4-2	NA	TGTGCCAGCAGCCAAGTAGACTACAATGAGCAGTTCTTC	CASSQVDYNEQFF
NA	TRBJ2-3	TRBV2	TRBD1	TGTGCCACACAGGGACAGACTAGCACAGATACGCAGTATTTT	CATQGQTSTDTQYF
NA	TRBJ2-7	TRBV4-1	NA	TGCGCCAGCAGCCCAGTTCCCCTCTACGAGCAGTACTTC	CASSPVPLYEQYF
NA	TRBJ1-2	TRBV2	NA	TGTGCCAGCAGAGAGATCCGGGACTACACCTTC	CASREIRDYTF